The following is a T cell receptor beta chain sequence with its context. These data originate in a study of blood T cell repertoires in COVID-19. Across the study: From T cells, B-cell-depleted T cells, or PBMCs came the material, which was cDNA or gDNA.

Trimming removed 6 bases from V and 5 bases from J, with 11 bases in between. Germline assignment: CDR1 MNHEY and CDR2 SVGEGT. CDR3 length equals 13 residues. Sequenced by immunoSEQ multiplex PCR; TCRdb stores in-frame clones only, minus some. There are around 300,000 clones in the sample; roughly 90% occur only once, and roughly 4% lies in the top ten. The TCR comes from a woman between 50 and 59 years old with active or convalescent COVID-19. The gene calls are TRBV6-2 or TRBV6-3 and TRBJ1-5, with a weak D call TRBD1 (6 bases). The sequenced sample was peripheral blood. The DNA for the CDR3 is TGTGCCAGCAGCTTACAGGGCGATCAGCCCCAGCATTTT. Protein: CASSLQGDQPQHF.